The 20 T cell receptor beta chains presented below share a single source sample, sequenced in a study of CD8 T cells in Susac syndrome. RNA was extracted with the RNeasy kit, and a quantity of 0.5 to 1 ug was reverse transcribed using random hexamers. MiXCR, applied by TCRdb to the immunoSEQ multiplex PCR reads, yields one record per CDR3 protein. The sample holds about 140,000 distinct CDR3 sequences, around 95% seen once. Sequencing was performed on CD4+ T cells from PBMCs. The receptors come from a human donor with Susac syndrome.

The J gene is TRBJ2-2, the V gene TRBV20-1, with D unresolved. Trimming stripped 2 bases from V and 2 bases from J, with 6 bases between. This CDR3 spans 13 amino acids. The germline gives CDR1 DFQATT, CDR2 SNEGSKA (reference sequence). The CDR3, as DNA: TGCAGTGCTAGACATCTAAACACCGGGGAGCTGTTTTTT. It specifies CSARHLNTGELFF.

The CDR3 spells CASSLSLSGELFF. In DNA, the CDR3 is TGTGCCAGCAGTTTAAGTTTGTCCGGGGAGCTGTTTTTT. This sequence joins TRBV12-3 or TRBV12-4 and TRBJ2-2; D is unresolved. The CDR3 contains 13 residues. Trimming cost V 2 bases and J 6 bases, with 7 bases left between them.

V is TRBV30 and J is TRBJ2-7; D not certain. CDR3 size: 11 residues. Germline CDR1 is GTSNPN and CDR2 is SVGIG (reference sequence). Deletions cut 2 bases from V and 4 bases from J, with 6 bases between. The CDR3 nucleotides read TGTGCCTGGAGTTGTCGATACGAGCAGTACTTC. Its protein is CAWSCRYEQYF.

Regarding this clonotype: The junction departs from the called germline gene at one end, perhaps through a read error. The chain has TRBV23-1 and TRBJ1-1; D is unclear. TRBV23-1 is placed among ORFs of uncertain function. The CDR3 length is 10 residues. The CDR3 loop reads CASSQQLWVF. In DNA form, the CDR3 reads TGCGCCAGCAGTCAACAGCTCTGGGTCTTT.

This chain links TRBV3-1 with TRBJ2-7; D might be TRBD1 (6 bases). This CDR3 is built from 16 residues. V dropped 2 bases and J dropped 2 bases, with 16 bases sitting between them. Germline CDR1 and CDR2: LGHDT and YNNKEL (reference sequence). CDR3 protein: CASSQRVRGLTYEQYF. For the CDR3, the DNA is TGTGCCAGCAGCCAACGGGTCAGGGGCCTGACCTACGAGCAGTACTTC.

The chain combines TRBV27 with TRBJ2-4; D might be TRBD2 (5 bases). Looked up from germline, CDR1 is MNHEY and CDR2 is SMNVEV (reference sequence). V lost 4 bases to trimming and J lost 0 bases, with 13 bases between them. The CDR3 covers 16 residues. The CDR3 DNA sequence: TGTGCCAGCAGTTCCCCCGGGGAGTCAGCCAAAAACATTCAGTACTTC. The encoded protein is CASSSPGESAKNIQYF.

The chain joins TRBV20-1 to TRBJ2-7; 8 bases map to TRBD2. CDR3 length equals 14 residues. CDR1 and CDR2 (germline): DFQATT, SNEGSKA (reference sequence). V lost 6 bases and J lost 6; bases outside the gene matches: 13. In DNA, the CDR3 is TGCAGTGCCGGATTAGCGGGGTCTGGGCTCGAGCAGTACTTC. This codes for CSAGLAGSGLEQYF.

The CDR3: CASSFKSPNTEAFF. CDR3 coding DNA: TGTGCCAGCAGCTTTAAAAGCCCGAACACTGAAGCTTTCTTT. The V and J genes are TRBV7-9 and TRBJ1-1, with D unclear. In germline, CDR1 is SEHNR, CDR2 FQNEAQ (reference sequence). V gave up 3 bases and J gave up 1 base, with 9 bases separating them. The CDR3 spans 14 residues.

V gene TRBV18 combines with J gene TRBJ2-7; 8 bases match TRBD1. J gave up 2 bases and V 0 bases, and 3 bases lay outside the gene matches. Looked up from germline, CDR1 is KGHSH and CDR2 is LQKENI. The CDR3 spans 15 residues. In nucleotides, the CDR3 is TGTGCCAGCTCACCACCGGCAGGGGGCCCCTACGAGCAGTACTTC. Its translation is CASSPPAGGPYEQYF.

The J gene is TRBJ2-6, the V gene TRBV28, with 8 bases lining up with TRBD1. Losses at the gene ends were 5 bases for V and 4 bases for J; bases not matched to a gene: 4. This CDR3 contains 15 residues. Looked up from germline, CDR1 is MDHEN and CDR2 is SYDVKM. The CDR3 sequence: CASSPGGAGANVLTF. The DNA for the CDR3 is TGTGCCAGCAGTCCAGGGGGCGCCGGGGCCAACGTCCTGACTTTC.

This clonotype is a singleton in its sample. CDR3 sequence: CASSLGLGDQGYTF. The CDR3 DNA sequence: TGTGCCAGCAGCCTCGGCCTGGGTGATCAAGGCTACACCTTC. The chain is built from TRBV3-1 and TRBJ1-2; no definite D call. Germline V CDR1 and CDR2: LGHDT, YNNKEL (reference sequence). The CDR3 is 14 amino acids. V lost 4 bases, J lost 8 bases, and 17 bases lay in between.

The chain is built from TRBV20-1 and TRBJ1-1, with no clear D. The V gene lost 7 bases and the J gene lost 2 bases, with 17 bases spanning the gap. The CDR3 is made up of 14 amino acids. Germline lookup yields CDR1 DFQATT and CDR2 SNEGSKA (reference sequence). CDR3 nucleotides: TGCAGTGGAGCTGGGAAGACCCTCAACACTGAAGCTTTCTTT. Its translation is CSGAGKTLNTEAFF.

The CDR3 reads CSAAGDYEQYF. As DNA, the CDR3 is TGCAGTGCCGCGGGGGACTACGAGCAGTACTTC. The chain uses TRBV20-1 and TRBJ2-7; TRBD2 matches at 7 bases. Trimming cost V 6 bases and J 3 bases; bases outside gene matches: 2. Germline V lookup: CDR1 DFQATT, CDR2 SNEGSKA (reference sequence). CDR3 length: 11 amino acids.

The genes are TRBV3-1 and TRBJ2-7, with 10 bases lining up with TRBD1. With V trimmed by 4 bases and J by 0 bases, 15 bases remained unmatched. Germline V gives CDR1 LGHDT, CDR2 YNNKEL (reference sequence). This CDR3 is built from 19 residues. The CDR3 DNA sequence: TGTGCCAGCAGCCCCAGCTTCTACGGACAGGGGGGCCGCTCCTACGAGCAGTACTTC. Translated: CASSPSFYGQGGRSYEQYF.

This chain links TRBV12-3 or TRBV12-4 with TRBJ1-1; D is undetermined. The V gene lost 6 bases and the J gene lost 0 bases, with 11 bases spanning the gap. The CDR3 covers 14 residues. The CDR3: CASRPDTVNTEAFF. The DNA of the CDR3 is TGTGCCAGCAGACCTGACACAGTGAACACTGAAGCTTTCTTT.

This chain joins TRBV25-1 and TRBJ1-4, with 7 nucleotides matching TRBD1. The CDR3 spans 14 residues. V lost 6 bases to trimming and J lost 8 bases; unmatched junction nucleotides: 9. CDR1 MGHDK and CDR2 SYGVNS come from the germline V gene. CDR3 sequence reads: CASRGTGVWEKLFF. In DNA, the CDR3 is TGTGCCAGCAGGGGAACAGGGGTTTGGGAAAAACTGTTTTTT.

CDR3 nucleotide sequence: TGCGCCAGCAGCTTGGGACAGCCCTGGGGAGAAGCTCCCCTCCACTTT. Translation gives CASSLGQPWGEAPLHF. The chain has TRBV5-1 and TRBJ1-6, with a tentative D call TRBD1 (5 bases). Germline V gene lookup returns CDR1 SGHRS and CDR2 YFSETQ. The CDR3 is 16 amino acids. Trimming left V 0 bases short and J 13 bases short, with 20 bases between.

J is TRBJ2-5 and V is TRBV20-1; D remains unclear. CDR1 DFQATT and CDR2 SNEGSKA come from the germline V gene (reference sequence). Deletions cut 6 bases from V and 4 bases from J, with 15 bases between. This CDR3 spans 13 amino acids. The CDR3 DNA reads as TGCAGTGCAAAATTGGCCCCGACAGAGACCCAGTACTTC. Encoded protein: CSAKLAPTETQYF.

The chain recombines TRBV18 with TRBJ2-4; D is unresolved. The V end was cut by 6 bases, the J end by 1 base, with 10 bases between. Germline CDR1 reads KGHSH; CDR2 reads LQKENI. The CDR3 is 14 residues long. CDR3 region: CASSLSLAKNIQYF. The DNA of the CDR3 is TGTGCCAGCTCGCTATCCTTGGCCAAAAACATTCAGTACTTC. The full variable domain, rest sourced from reference TRBV18 and TRBJ2-4, is NAGVMQNPRHLVRRRGQEARLRCSPMKGHSHVYWYRQLPEEGLKFMVYLQKENIIDESGMPKERFSAEFPKEGPSILRIQQVVRGDSAAYFCASSLSLAKNIQYFGAGTRLSVL.

The chain employs TRBV12-3 or TRBV12-4 and TRBJ2-4; 12 bases are a match to TRBD1. V was pared by 0 bases and J by 8 bases, with 11 bases of the junction left unmatched. This CDR3 comprises 18 residues. The CDR3 nucleotides are TGTGCCAGCAGTTTAGCGCCGGGGACAGGGGGCGCGAGTGACATTCAGTACTTC. This translates into CASSLAPGTGGASDIQYF.